One T cell receptor beta chain is described in this entry. Antigen specificity is unknown. Profiling relied on immunoSEQ multiplex PCR, and the TCRdb table lists in-frame clones only, not all of them. Among more than 150,000 clones, around four fifths were seen once, and the ten largest hold around 7%. The sample belongs to a study of cytomegalovirus exposure and HLA in healthy donors. V was trimmed by 0 bases and J by 0 bases, leaving 7 bases between them. CDR3 length equals 14 residues. Germline V gives CDR1 SGHRS, CDR2 YFSETQ. Study-wide results and caveats: In vitro work confirmed that three CMV-associated chains recognize CMV antigens. Subsequent analysis found a tendency for first-cohort TCR clusters to co-occur within the 95 to 150 validation repertoires.

This rearrangement joins TRBV5-1 to TRBJ2-7; tentatively, D is TRBD1 (5 bases). This TCR was recovered from a man younger than 30 in good health and CMV-seropositive. Sequencing used PBMCs. CDR3 bases: TGCGCCAGCAGCTTGGTAGGGGCCTCCTACGAGCAGTACTTC. It specifies CASSLVGASYEQYF.